This is a list of T cell receptor beta chains from one sample in a study of cytomegalovirus exposure and HLA in healthy donors. Sequencing was performed with immunoSEQ multiplex PCR; in TCRdb, only in-frame clones are kept and a portion is missing. The sample yields approximately 170,000 clones, about 90% seen once. Specimen: PBMCs. The source of these receptors is a woman between 18 and 30 years old in good health and CMV-seropositive. Both conserved end residues are part of each CDR3. The order of the fields is V gene, J gene, D gene, clone size, CDR3 protein, CDR3 DNA. The D gene is left open where the match is weak. The size field is filled for only some rows; it gives once, few, many or a size class.

TRBV4-1,TRBJ2-1,NA,NA,CASSLTPGLPANEQFF,TGCGCCAGCAGCCTTACACCGGGACTCCCTGCCAATGAGCAGTTCTTC
TRBV7-9,TRBJ2-3,NA,once,CASSLPVTDTQYF,TGTGCCAGCAGCTTACCAGTCACAGATACGCAGTATTTT
TRBV10-3,TRBJ2-3,TRBD1,NA,CAISRDRGPDTQYF,TGTGCCATCAGCCGGGACAGGGGCCCAGATACGCAGTATTTT
TRBV5-4,TRBJ2-3,NA,NA,CASSIDRAAADTQYF,TGTGCCAGCAGCATAGACCGAGCCGCGGCAGATACGCAGTATTTT
TRBV27,TRBJ1-4,TRBD1,NA,CASSSLGGSNEKLFF,TGTGCCAGCAGTTCGCTAGGGGGCTCTAATGAAAAACTGTTTTTT
TRBV5-1,TRBJ2-2,NA,NA,CASSLVSPDTGELFF,TGCGCCAGCAGCTTGGTTAGTCCTGACACCGGGGAGCTGTTTTTT
TRBV11-2,TRBJ2-1,TRBD1,NA,CASSLGLRDRGPYNEQFF,TGTGCCAGCAGCTTAGGTCTCCGGGACAGGGGGCCCTACAATGAGCAGTTCTTC
TRBV7-8,TRBJ2-2,NA,NA,CASSSHIGELFF,TGTGCCAGCAGCTCACATATCGGGGAGCTGTTTTTT
TRBV4-1,TRBJ2-7,TRBD2,once,CASSQDKLADQTGEQYF,TGCGCCAGCAGCCAAGATAAACTAGCGGACCAAACTGGGGAGCAGTACTTC
TRBV12-5,TRBJ1-1,NA,NA,CASGLVSDSFEAFF,TGTGCTAGTGGTTTGGTTTCGGACAGTTTTGAAGCTTTCTTT
TRBV4-1,TRBJ1-5,TRBD1,few,CASSQSGGNQPQHF,TGCGCCAGCAGCCAATCAGGGGGTAATCAGCCCCAGCATTTT
TRBV6-6,TRBJ2-5,TRBD1,NA,CASRKTGSKETQYF,TGTGCCAGCAGAAAGACAGGGTCGAAAGAGACCCAGTACTTC
TRBV28,TRBJ2-7,TRBD1,NA,CASSLGTGWDEQYF,TGTGCCAGCAGTTTAGGGACAGGGTGGGACGAGCAGTACTTC
TRBV6-5,TRBJ2-2,TRBD1,NA,CASSLRQGGTGELFF,TGTGCCAGCAGTCTGAGACAGGGCGGCACCGGGGAGCTGTTTTTT
TRBV7-2,TRBJ1-1,NA,few,CASSLESRQTNTEAFF,TGTGCCAGCAGCTTAGAGAGCCGACAAACGAACACTGAAGCTTTCTTT
TRBV11-1,TRBJ2-1,TRBD2,NA,CASSLRGSGGPGNEQFF,TGTGCCAGCAGCTTACGCGGTAGCGGGGGCCCGGGGAATGAGCAGTTCTTC
TRBV19,TRBJ1-5,TRBD1,NA,CASSSGTGRNQPQHF,TGTGCCAGTAGCTCCGGGACAGGGCGCAATCAGCCCCAGCATTTT
TRBV9,TRBJ2-1,NA,NA,CASSVGGGARDNEQFF,TGTGCCAGCAGCGTTGGAGGGGGGGCTCGGGACAATGAGCAGTTCTTC
TRBV4-1,TRBJ2-2,TRBD2,NA,CASQRARSGGGANTGELFF,TGCGCCAGCCAACGTGCTCGCAGCGGGGGGGGCGCGAACACCGGGGAGCTGTTTTTT
TRBV19,TRBJ1-2,TRBD1,once,CASSHRGVAYGYTF,TGTGCCAGTAGTCACAGGGGGGTTGCCTATGGCTACACCTTC
TRBV10-3,TRBJ2-1,TRBD2,NA,CAISDGASGIGDEQFF,TGTGCCATCAGTGACGGGGCTAGCGGGATAGGGGATGAGCAGTTCTTC
TRBV13,TRBJ2-7,TRBD2,NA,CASSAQPGTSDYEQYF,TGTGCCAGCAGCGCCCAACCCGGGACTAGCGACTACGAGCAGTACTTC
TRBV9,TRBJ2-2,TRBD2,NA,CASSGSLRLAGTNTGELFF,TGTGCCAGCAGCGGAAGCCTTAGGTTAGCGGGGACGAACACCGGGGAGCTGTTTTTT
TRBV11-2,TRBJ2-3,TRBD2,NA,CASSPTSGAYKLTDTQYF,TGTGCCAGCAGCCCTACTAGCGGGGCCTATAAACTCACAGATACGCAGTATTTT
TRBV6-5,TRBJ1-1,TRBD1,NA,CASSYSTRGTEAFF,TGTGCCAGCAGTTACTCGACCAGGGGGACTGAAGCTTTCTTT
TRBV27,TRBJ2-7,TRBD2,NA,CASRSIRVAGGYEQYF,TGTGCCAGCAGATCGATCCGGGTGGCGGGAGGTTACGAGCAGTACTTC
TRBV7-8,TRBJ2-7,TRBD1,few,CASSFPDRGSYEQYF,TGTGCCAGCAGCTTTCCGGACAGGGGGTCCTACGAGCAGTACTTC
TRBV7-8,TRBJ2-1,NA,few,CASSLDPGGQFF,TGTGCCAGCAGCTTAGATCCGGGTGGGCAGTTCTTC
TRBV7-9,TRBJ1-1,NA,NA,CASSPARTEAFF,TGTGCCAGCAGCCCCGCGCGTACTGAAGCTTTCTTT
TRBV7-2,TRBJ1-3,NA,NA,CASSLEEGYTIYF,TGTGCCAGCAGCTTAGAGGAGGGTTACACCATATATTTT
TRBV7-9,TRBJ1-1,NA,NA,CASSLGTANTEAFF,TGTGCCAGCAGCTTAGGGACAGCGAACACTGAAGCTTTCTTT
TRBV7-6,TRBJ2-5,NA,NA,CASSATLYQETQYF,TGTGCCAGCAGCGCCACATTGTACCAAGAGACCCAGTACTTC
TRBV27,TRBJ2-7,TRBD2,NA,CASSPQVAGVSAYEQYF,TGTGCCAGCAGTCCCCAGGTAGCGGGGGTATCGGCCTACGAGCAGTACTTC
TRBV11-2,TRBJ2-1,NA,NA,CASRSWGGGGHNEQFF,TGTGCCAGCCGATCCTGGGGGGGAGGGGGTCACAATGAGCAGTTCTTC
TRBV7-8,TRBJ2-2,NA,NA,CASSPFQGPSGELFF,TGTGCCAGCAGCCCTTTTCAGGGCCCCTCCGGGGAGCTGTTTTTT
TRBV29-1,TRBJ1-1,NA,NA,CSVRGTGTEAFF,TGCAGCGTACGAGGAACCGGCACTGAAGCTTTCTTT
TRBV27,TRBJ2-7,NA,NA,CASRKLAAEQYF,TGTGCCAGCAGGAAGCTAGCTGCCGAGCAGTACTTC
TRBV5-4,TRBJ2-5,TRBD2,NA,CASSLGTSGGLETQYF,TGTGCCAGCAGCTTGGGTACTAGCGGGGGCCTTGAGACCCAGTACTTC
TRBV4-3,TRBJ2-3,NA,NA,CASSQRAEGADTQYF,TGCGCCAGCAGCCAACGGGCCGAGGGGGCAGATACGCAGTATTTT
TRBV15,TRBJ1-2,NA,NA,CATSRDPGANYGYTF,TGTGCCACCAGCAGAGATCCCGGAGCTAACTATGGCTACACCTTC
TRBV5-8,TRBJ1-6,TRBD1,NA,CASSLSRDRANSPLHF,TGTGCCAGCAGCTTGTCGCGCGACAGGGCGAATTCACCCCTCCACTTT
TRBV5-1,TRBJ2-3,NA,NA,CASSGQGLGTDTQYF,TGCGCCAGCAGTGGCCAGGGATTGGGCACAGATACGCAGTATTTT
TRBV18,TRBJ2-5,TRBD2,NA,CASSPALAGGRLETQYF,TGTGCCAGCTCACCGGCACTAGCGGGGGGGCGACTGGAGACCCAGTACTTC
TRBV2,TRBJ2-2,TRBD2,NA,CASSFTSGDSTGELFF,TGTGCCAGCAGTTTCACTAGCGGGGATTCAACCGGGGAGCTGTTTTTT
TRBV14,TRBJ2-2,NA,NA,CASSQVRARNTGELFF,TGTGCCAGCAGCCAGGTCAGGGCGCGGAACACCGGGGAGCTGTTTTTT
TRBV9,TRBJ2-7,NA,NA,CASSEGSESEQYF,TGTGCCAGCAGCGAGGGGTCTGAAAGCGAGCAGTACTTC
TRBV7-3,TRBJ2-3,NA,NA,CASSPGKLRTDTQYF,TGTGCCAGCAGCCCCGGGAAACTTCGCACAGATACGCAGTATTTT
TRBV6-1,TRBJ1-5,NA,NA,CASSEAGGFDQPQHF,TGTGCCAGCAGTGAAGCGGGGGGATTTGATCAGCCCCAGCATTTT
TRBV30,TRBJ1-6,NA,NA,CAWTRGIDSPLHF,TGTGCCTGGACCAGGGGAATTGATTCACCCCTCCACTTT
TRBV28,TRBJ2-1,TRBD1,NA,CASSPDRAYNEQFF,TGTGCCAGCAGTCCCGACAGGGCGTACAATGAGCAGTTCTTC
TRBV27,TRBJ2-7,TRBD1,NA,CASSLTGTGGIYEQYF,TGTGCCAGCAGTTTAACCGGGACAGGGGGAATCTACGAGCAGTACTTC
TRBV5-5,TRBJ2-7,TRBD2,NA,CASSFVGWEGEQYF,TGTGCCAGCAGCTTTGTAGGCTGGGAGGGCGAGCAGTACTTC
TRBV7-8,TRBJ2-7,NA,NA,CASSIGGLYEQYF,TGTGCCAGCAGCATCGGGGGGCTCTACGAGCAGTACTTC
TRBV6-1,TRBJ1-3,NA,NA,CASSGRADTIYF,TGTGCCAGCAGTGGCAGGGCCGATACCATATATTTT